The entry below describes one TCR beta chain. Germline V gene sequence: CDR1 SGHRS, CDR2 YFSETQ. The CDR3 extends over 14 amino acids. V was clipped by 4 bases and J by 3 bases; unmatched bases: 5. Per the original methods: Nucleated cell number was recorded as an estimate derived from reference gene primer amplification. The method was immunoSEQ multiplex PCR; TCRdb's version includes in-frame clones alone and lacks a portion of them. The V and J calls and clone size come from that table; D and trimming were worked out from the DNA. In the table there are some 170,000 clones, 60% to 80% of which are singletons. This specimen comes from a study of blood T cell repertoires in COVID-19. Study information: Samples representing acute and convalescent COVID-19 were sourced from the United States, Italy and Spain. Nucleic acid was either cDNA or gDNA, and it came from T cells, B-cell-depleted T cells, or PBMCs.

The sequenced material came from peripheral blood. J is TRBJ2-3 and V is TRBV5-1; TRBD2 matches 7 bases. The clonotype comes from a woman between 70 and 85 years old with acute or convalescent COVID-19. The CDR3 loop reads CASSLSGWTDTQYF. CDR3 nucleotide sequence: TGCGCCAGCAGCCTTAGCGGGTGGACAGATACGCAGTATTTT. The whole variable domain, filled in from reference TRBV5-1 and TRBJ2-3, reads KAGVTQTPRYLIKTRGQQVTLSCSPISGHRSVSWYQQTPGQGLQFLFEYFSETQRNKGNFPGRFSGRQFSNSRSEMNVSTLELGDSALYLCASSLSGWTDTQYFGPGTRLTVL.